The rows below give T cell receptor beta chains drawn from one sample of a study of cytomegalovirus exposure and HLA in healthy donors. TCRdb keeps only in-frame clones here, not all; method: immunoSEQ multiplex PCR. The sample contains around 190,000 clones, around 80% of which appear only once. The sample was PBMCs. The receptors were sampled from a woman aged 30 to 39 in good health and CMV-seronegative. Each CDR3 is given with its conserved first and last residue. D genes are given only for firm matches. Clone size is shown for a subset of rows, as once, few, many or a class of expanded clone.

CDR3aa	CDR3nt	len	j_gene	d_gene	abundance	v_gene
CASSPLGGGYTF	TGCGCCAGCAGCCCTCTGGGGGGTGGCTACACCTTC	12	TRBJ1-2	-	-	TRBV4-1
CASSLAPTGSTDTQYF	TGTGCCAGCAGCTTAGCCCCGACAGGTAGCACAGATACGCAGTATTTT	16	TRBJ2-3	-	-	TRBV7-6
CAWSGGNQPQHF	TGTGCCTGGTCGGGAGGGAATCAGCCCCAGCATTTT	12	TRBJ1-5	-	-	TRBV30
CAWNRGTGTEQFF	TGTGCCTGGAATCGAGGAACAGGGACTGAGCAGTTCTTC	13	TRBJ2-1	-	-	TRBV30
CAWGRGGSRPGGELFF	TGTGCCTGGGGAAGAGGGGGCAGTCGGCCGGGCGGGGAGCTGTTTTTT	16	TRBJ2-2	TRBD1	-	TRBV30
CASSLIGWTGGRIYEQYF	TGTGCCAGCAGCTTGATCGGCTGGACAGGTGGGCGTATCTACGAGCAGTACTTC	18	TRBJ2-7	TRBD1	-	TRBV5-6
CATSAGGQSNQPQHF	TGTGCCACCTCTGCAGGGGGCCAAAGCAATCAGCCCCAGCATTTT	15	TRBJ1-5	TRBD1	-	TRBV7-9
CASSPDRGYTGELFF	TGCGCCAGCAGCCCGGACAGGGGTTACACCGGGGAGCTGTTTTTT	15	TRBJ2-2	TRBD1	-	TRBV5-1
CASIRPGGSSYEQYF	TGTGCCAGCATCAGACCAGGGGGGAGCTCCTACGAGCAGTACTTC	15	TRBJ2-7	-	-	TRBV6-5
CASIPGLLNTGELFF	TGCGCCAGCATTCCGGGACTCCTGAACACCGGGGAGCTGTTTTTT	15	TRBJ2-2	-	-	TRBV5-1
CASSYSPTGLYEQYF	TGTGCCAGCAGTTACTCACCGACAGGCCTCTACGAGCAGTACTTC	15	TRBJ2-7	-	once	TRBV6-5
CASGTGSYQPQHF	TGTGCCAGTGGGACAGGGAGTTATCAGCCCCAGCATTTT	13	TRBJ1-5	TRBD1	few	TRBV19
CASSASGSHTDTQYF	TGTGCCAGCAGCGCTAGCGGGAGCCACACAGATACGCAGTATTTT	15	TRBJ2-3	TRBD2	-	TRBV9
CASSLPGVYNEQFF	TGTGCCAGCAGTTTACCCGGGGTATACAATGAGCAGTTCTTC	14	TRBJ2-1	-	-	TRBV6-6
CASSPGGANYGYTF	TGTGCCAGTAGCCCAGGGGGAGCCAACTATGGCTACACCTTC	14	TRBJ1-2	TRBD1	-	TRBV19
CASSPTGTLIRSGYTF	TGTGCCAGTAGTCCGACCGGGACACTGATTCGTAGTGGCTACACCTTC	16	TRBJ1-2	-	-	TRBV19
CASSHRQDNQPQHF	TGTGCCAGCTCTCACCGACAGGACAATCAGCCCCAGCATTTT	14	TRBJ1-5	-	few	TRBV18
CASSGTGGAPYEQYF	TGCGCCAGCAGCGGGACAGGGGGTGCCCCCTACGAGCAGTACTTC	15	TRBJ2-7	TRBD1	-	TRBV5-1
CASSLFRVYGYTF	TGTGCCAGCAGCTTGTTCCGGGTCTATGGCTACACCTTC	13	TRBJ1-2	-	-	TRBV5-6
CASTTSGGGTGELFF	TGCGCCAGTACGACTAGCGGGGGGGGCACCGGGGAGCTGTTTTTT	15	TRBJ2-2	TRBD2	-	TRBV4-1
CASSFGGETQYF	TGTGCCAGCAGCTTCGGGGGAGAGACCCAGTACTTC	12	TRBJ2-5	-	-	TRBV7-9
CASSAGLGYGELFF	TGTGCCAGCAGTGCAGGGTTAGGGTACGGGGAGCTGTTTTTT	14	TRBJ2-2	-	-	TRBV27
CASSAGQARDTGELFF	TGCGCCAGCAGCGCCGGACAGGCTCGCGACACCGGGGAGCTGTTTTTT	16	TRBJ2-2	TRBD1	-	TRBV5-1
CAWSVGTGGITNEKLFF	TGTGCCTGGAGTGTTGGGACAGGGGGCATCACTAATGAAAAACTGTTTTTT	17	TRBJ1-4	TRBD1	-	TRBV30
CASSGRRNAIYF	TGCGCCAGCAGCGGGAGGAGGAACGCCATATATTTT	12	TRBJ1-3	-	-	TRBV4-1
CASSSTPHRGLTEAFF	TGCGCCAGCAGCTCTACCCCCCACAGGGGCCTCACTGAAGCTTTCTTT	16	TRBJ1-1	TRBD1	-	TRBV5-1
CATGRTRGQGAEKLFF	TGTGCCACCGGAAGAACTAGGGGACAGGGGGCCGAAAAACTGTTTTTT	16	TRBJ1-4	TRBD1	-	TRBV15
CASSLTGTANTGELFF	TGTGCCAGCAGTTTAACCGGGACAGCGAACACCGGGGAGCTGTTTTTT	16	TRBJ2-2	TRBD1	-	TRBV28
CASSVTAANYGYTF	TGTGCCAGCAGTGTCACAGCGGCTAACTATGGCTACACCTTC	14	TRBJ1-2	-	-	TRBV2
CASSVSTQGATEAFF	TGCGCCAGCAGCGTCTCAACACAGGGGGCGACTGAAGCTTTCTTT	15	TRBJ1-1	TRBD1	-	TRBV5-1
CASSEARAFRNTIYF	TGTGCCAGCAGTGAAGCGCGGGCCTTCCGAAACACCATATATTTT	15	TRBJ1-3	-	-	TRBV6-1
CASSQGGTGDNEQFF	TGTGCCAGCAGCCAAGGGGGGACAGGGGACAATGAGCAGTTCTTC	15	TRBJ2-1	TRBD1	-	TRBV4-2
CASSLAGTAYEQYF	TGTGCCAGCAGCTTGGCTGGGACAGCCTACGAGCAGTACTTC	14	TRBJ2-7	TRBD1	-	TRBV5-5
CASSSGLAGGSYEQYF	TGTGCCAGCAGCTCGGGACTAGCGGGGGGGTCCTACGAGCAGTACTTC	16	TRBJ2-7	TRBD2	-	TRBV7-8
CATSTRTGNTGELFF	TGTGCCACCAGCACCCGGACAGGGAACACCGGGGAGCTGTTTTTT	15	TRBJ2-2	TRBD1	-	TRBV15
CASSWDTPGETQYF	TGTGCCAGCAGCTGGGACACCCCGGGGGAGACCCAGTACTTC	14	TRBJ2-5	-	-	TRBV5-6
CASSPGGGRLKPQHF	TGTGCCAGCAGCCCGGGGGGGGGCCGCCTGAAACCCCAGCATTTT	15	TRBJ1-5	-	-	TRBV27
CASSEPRGNTEAFF	TGTGCCAGCAGTGAACCGCGGGGGAACACTGAAGCTTTCTTT	14	TRBJ1-1	-	-	TRBV6-1
CASSVQRGSQETQYF	TGTGCCAGCAGTGTCCAACGGGGGTCTCAAGAGACCCAGTACTTC	15	TRBJ2-5	-	-	TRBV6-1
CASSFFGSGALTDTQYF	TGTGCCAGCAGTTTTTTCGGCTCAGGGGCCCTCACAGATACGCAGTATTTT	17	TRBJ2-3	-	-	TRBV27
CASSLQGAETQYF	TGTGCCAGCAGCTTACAGGGGGCAGAGACCCAGTACTTC	13	TRBJ2-5	TRBD1	once	TRBV7-3
CASSFAGPSGNTIYF	TGTGCCAGCAGTTTCGCGGGGCCCTCTGGAAACACCATATATTTT	15	TRBJ1-3	-	-	TRBV28
CASSELADNYEQYF	TGTGCCAGCAGTGAATTGGCAGATAACTACGAGCAGTACTTC	14	TRBJ2-7	-	-	TRBV6-1
CASSISTGGYGYTF	TGTGCCAGCAGTATATCGACAGGCGGCTATGGCTACACCTTC	14	TRBJ1-2	-	-	TRBV2
CASSLWGQASGANVLTF	TGTGCCAGCAGTTTGTGGGGACAGGCGTCTGGGGCCAACGTCCTGACTTTC	17	TRBJ2-6	TRBD1	-	TRBV27
CASRQQGGNTEAFF	TGTGCCAGCAGACAACAGGGGGGGAACACTGAAGCTTTCTTT	14	TRBJ1-1	TRBD1	-	TRBV28
CASSLRQGDGYTF	TGTGCCAGCAGCTTGCGGCAGGGGGATGGCTACACCTTC	13	TRBJ1-2	TRBD1	-	TRBV5-6
CASSEVETSAAGELFF	TGTGCCAGCAGTGAAGTCGAGACTAGTGCCGCCGGGGAGCTGTTTTTT	16	TRBJ2-2	-	-	TRBV2
CASRQAGPSPLGYTF	TGTGCCAGCCGGCAGGCTGGCCCAAGCCCCCTTGGCTACACCTTC	15	TRBJ1-2	-	-	TRBV28
CASSRRGQDYEQYF	TGCGCCAGCTCAAGACGGGGACAGGACTACGAGCAGTACTTC	14	TRBJ2-7	TRBD1	-	TRBV10-2